The 26 T cell receptor beta chains in this list originate from one sample, sequenced in a study of blood T cell repertoires in COVID-19. Sequencing used immunoSEQ multiplex PCR; TCRdb keeps in-frame clones, though not all of them. This table holds just over 150,000 clones, approximately 84% found once. Sequencing used peripheral blood. The receptors come from an elderly woman with acute or convalescent COVID-19.

This chain connects TRBV10-2 to TRBJ2-3, with 7 bases identical to TRBD1. Trimming removed 2 bases from V and 2 bases from J; junction bases left unmatched: 7. The CDR3 totals 16 residues. Germline CDR1 reads WSHSY; CDR2 reads SAAADI. The CDR3 loop is CASSEKDRSLTDTQYF. The CDR3 coding sequence is TGCGCCAGCAGTGAGAAGGACAGGAGCCTCACAGATACGCAGTATTTT.

The chain carries TRBV7-8 and TRBJ1-6; D is unresolved. Germline CDR1 and CDR2: SGHVS and FQNEAQ. Trimming pared 2 bases from V and 0 bases from J, leaving 11 bases between. The CDR3 has 17 residues. The CDR3 reads CASSLNSLSSYNSPLHF. The CDR3 DNA reads TGTGCCAGCAGCTTAAACTCCCTGAGCTCCTATAATTCACCCCTCCACTTT. Full variable domain (rest looked up from reference TRBV7-8 and TRBJ1-6): GAGVSQSPRYKVAKRGQDVALRCDPISGHVSLFWYQQALGQGPEFLTYFQNEAQLDKSGLPSDRFFAERPEGSVSTLKIQRTQQEDSAVYLCASSLNSLSSYNSPLHFGNGTRLTVT.

The DNA for the CDR3 is TGCGCCAGCAGCCCTGGAGTAGCTCTTAATGAAAAACTGTTTTTT. Its translation is CASSPGVALNEKLFF. The rearrangement links TRBV5-1 to TRBJ1-4, with unresolved D. The CDR3 loop spans 15 amino acids. V lost 4 bases, J lost 4 bases, and 14 bases lay in between. Germline V gene lookup returns CDR1 SGHRS and CDR2 YFSETQ.

This chain uses TRBV7-9 with TRBJ1-2; TRBD1 is a possible D gene (5 bases). Looked up from germline, CDR1 is SEHNR and CDR2 is FQNEAQ (reference sequence). The CDR3 runs 16 residues. Between the trimmed V and J ends, which lost 4 bases and 7 bases, there was a span of 22 bases. Here the CDR3 DNA reads TGTGCCAGCAGCTCCAATTATGTGGGGGGTTGGCGTGGCTACACCTTC. Protein: CASSSNYVGGWRGYTF.

The chain carries TRBV19 and TRBJ1-1; 8 bases map to TRBD1. The CDR3 sequence is 14 residues long. Trimming cost V 4 bases and J 5 bases; bases outside gene matches: 6. Germline V gene data show CDR1 as LNHDA and CDR2 as SQIVND (reference sequence). The CDR3 nucleotides read TGTGCCAGTAGTACAAGACAGGGGAGAACTGAAGCTTTCTTT. Its translation: CASSTRQGRTEAFF.

V usage is TRBV5-1 and J usage is TRBJ2-3; 7 nucleotides line up with TRBD2. The length of the CDR3 is 13 residues. Trimming at V came to 4 bases and at J to 3 bases, leaving 2 bases not matched to a gene. The V gene's germline CDR1 is SGHRS and CDR2 YFSETQ. In nucleotides, the CDR3 is TGCGCCAGCAGCACGGGGGGAACAGATACGCAGTATTTT. Its translation: CASSTGGTDTQYF.

The chain links TRBV10-3 to TRBJ1-2, with 8 positions matching TRBD1. This CDR3 contains 13 residues. The V gene's germline CDR1 is ENHRY and CDR2 SYGVKD. The trim removed 6 bases at V and 8 bases at J, leaving 8 bases unmatched. The CDR3 nucleotides are TGTGCCATCAGCTCGACAGGGGAGGGCGGCTACACCTTC. It codes for CAISSTGEGGYTF.

The chain is built from TRBV30 and TRBJ2-2; 12 bases align to TRBD2. Germline CDR1 GTSNPN, CDR2 SVGIG (reference sequence). This CDR3 region has 15 residues. With 0 bases clipped from V and 7 bases from J, the junction kept 3 bases outside the gene matches. DNA for the CDR3: TGTGCCTGGAGTGTGAGACTAGCGGGAGTCGGGGAGCTGTTTTTT. This sequence encodes CAWSVRLAGVGELFF.

This clone was seen a single time. The rearrangement links TRBV9 to TRBJ2-3; 15 positions match TRBD2. V lost 3 bases and J lost 6; bases outside the gene matches: 5. Germline CDR1 reads SGDLS; CDR2 reads YYNGEE. The CDR3 extends over 16 amino acids. The CDR3: CASSARTSGRADTQYF. The CDR3 DNA is TGTGCCAGCAGCGCTAGGACTAGCGGGAGGGCGGATACGCAGTATTTT.

The V and J genes are TRBV4-3 and TRBJ2-3; 7 bases map to TRBD1. The CDR3 loop spans 15 amino acids. In germline, CDR1 is LGHNA, CDR2 YSLEER. V lost 6 bases to trimming and J lost 0 bases; unmatched junction nucleotides: 6. In nucleotides, the CDR3 is TGCGCCAGCAGTCTAGGACAGGAGAGCACAGATACGCAGTATTTT. The encoded protein is CASSLGQESTDTQYF.

This clone was seen a few times. The same CDR3 also results from other DNA sequences found in this sample. This sequence joins TRBV12-3 or TRBV12-4 and TRBJ1-2, with D uncertain. V was pared by 8 bases and J by 0 bases, with 7 bases between. This CDR3 has 12 amino acids. The CDR3 spells CASARANYGYTF. DNA of the CDR3: TGTGCCAGCGCTCGAGCTAACTATGGCTACACCTTC.

CDR3 bases: TGTGCCAGCAGTGCCCTAGCGGGGGCTTACAATGAGCAGTTCTTC. It yields the protein CASSALAGAYNEQFF. The chain links TRBV6-4 to TRBJ2-1, with 10 bases identical to TRBD2. The length of the CDR3 is 15 residues. V shed 4 bases, J shed 4 bases, and the junction held 4 bases outside the gene matches. The V gene's germline CDR1 is MRHNA and CDR2 SNTAGT.

This sequence joins TRBV6-5 and TRBJ1-2; possibly TRBD1 for D (6 bases). Between the trimmed V and J ends, which lost 7 bases and 8 bases, there was a span of 20 bases. This CDR3 is built from 14 residues. Germline loops: CDR1 MNHEY, CDR2 SVGAGI. The CDR3 spells CASTGQGLLGGYTF. The DNA of the CDR3 is TGTGCCAGCACCGGCCAGGGGCTCCTTGGGGGCTACACCTTC.

This clone was observed a few times. The chain carries TRBV3-1 (or the pseudogene TRBV3-2) and TRBJ2-5; tentative D call: TRBD1 (5 bases). This CDR3 spans 14 amino acids. The germline V gene encodes CDR1 LGHDT and CDR2 YNNKEL (reference sequence). V gave up 8 bases and J gave up 4 bases, with 17 bases separating them. In DNA, the CDR3 is TGTGCCAGCGAAAGACAGTCTCTTGCAGAGACCCAGTACTTC. Translating gives CASERQSLAETQYF.

This clone was seen more than once but under ten times. The chain links TRBV18 to TRBJ1-4; maybe TRBD1 (5 bases). The CDR3 spans 15 residues. The germline V and J ends were trimmed by 0 bases and 11 bases, with 16 bases remaining between them. The germline CDR1 and CDR2 sequences are KGHSH and LQKENI. As DNA, the CDR3 is TGTGCCAGCTCACCACCTGACAGTGAAAGCGCGAAACTGTTTTTT. Its protein is CASSPPDSESAKLFF.

This chain links TRBV6-1 with TRBJ1-1; D call uncertain. The CDR3 consists of 12 residues. Germline V gives CDR1 MNHNS, CDR2 SASEGT. The V and J ends lost 2 bases and 8 bases respectively, with 9 bases between them. The DNA of the CDR3 is TGTGCCAGCAGTGAAAGGTTCGGGGAAGCTTTCTTT. This gives the protein CASSERFGEAFF.

The V call is TRBV5-4, the J call TRBJ2-3; D unclear. This CDR3 has 14 residues. The germline V gene has CDR1 SGHNT and CDR2 YYREEE (reference sequence). V gave up 0 bases and J gave up 1 base, with 6 bases separating them. The CDR3 reads CASSLDTGTDTQYF. The CDR3 DNA sequence: TGTGCCAGCAGCTTGGATACTGGCACAGATACGCAGTATTTT.

V usage is TRBV2 and J usage is TRBJ1-2; D not certain. CDR1 and CDR2 (germline): SNHLY, FYNNEI. This CDR3 region has 14 residues. V shed 10 bases and J shed 0 bases, with 15 bases lying between them. CDR3 in DNA: TGTGCCATCCGGGTTCTTATTCCTAACTATGGCTACACCTTC. It is translated as CAIRVLIPNYGYTF.

The chain couples TRBV5-1 to TRBJ1-1; D is unresolved. Germline CDR1 is SGHRS and CDR2 is YFSETQ. Deletions cut 0 bases from V and 5 bases from J, with 11 bases between. This CDR3 is 14 amino acids long. This chain's CDR3 is CASSLAKGGTEAFF. DNA for the CDR3: TGCGCCAGCAGCTTGGCCAAGGGAGGAACTGAAGCTTTCTTT.

The chain carries TRBV19 and TRBJ2-7; 8 positions agree with TRBD1. Losses at the gene ends were 6 bases for V and 2 bases for J; bases not matched to a gene: 9. The CDR3 is made up of 15 amino acids. Germline lookup yields CDR1 LNHDA and CDR2 SQIVND (reference sequence). CDR3 sequence reads: CASSVTDRVAYEQYF. The CDR3 DNA is TGTGCCAGTAGCGTAACGGACAGGGTAGCCTACGAGCAGTACTTC.

V gene TRBV7-6 combines with J gene TRBJ2-1; 7 bases fit TRBD2. CDR3 length: 15 residues. Per the germline V gene, CDR1 is SGHVS and CDR2 is FNYEAQ. The ends lost 5 bases at V and 6 bases at J; junction bases unmatched: 10. CDR3 nucleotide sequence: TGTGCCAGCAGCGCTCTAGCGGCCCGGGGCAATGAGCAGTTCTTC. Translating it yields CASSALAARGNEQFF.

The gene calls are TRBV9 and TRBJ1-1; 7 nucleotides line up with TRBD1. V dropped 4 bases and J dropped 2; count of bases not matched to a gene: 11. The CDR3 contains 16 residues. Germline values: CDR1 SGDLS, CDR2 YYNGEE. As DNA, the CDR3 is TGTGCCAGCAGCTTAGTTTTGACAGGGCTCAACACTGAAGCTTTCTTT. Translating it yields CASSLVLTGLNTEAFF.

The chain carries TRBV2 and TRBJ1-1, with 7 bases matching TRBD1. This CDR3 contains 16 residues. V trimming: 4 bases; J trimming: 4 bases; junction bases outside the gene matches: 12. The V gene's germline CDR1 is SNHLY and CDR2 FYNNEI. CDR3 sequence reads: CASSAGGMVRGTEAFF. CDR3 bases: TGTGCCAGCAGTGCAGGGGGGATGGTAAGGGGCACTGAAGCTTTCTTT.

This chain uses TRBV5-4 with TRBJ2-4; 10 positions match TRBD1. This CDR3 is 16 amino acids long. Germline assignment: CDR1 SGHNT and CDR2 YYREEE (reference sequence). V was clipped by 5 bases and J by 4 bases; unmatched bases: 9. As DNA, the CDR3 is TGTGCCAGCAGACAATCGGGGGGACAGGGGAAAAACATTCAGTACTTC. It translates to CASRQSGGQGKNIQYF.

The gene calls are TRBV19 and TRBJ2-1, with 13 bases aligning to TRBD2. The trim removed 9 bases at V and 4 bases at J, leaving 3 bases unmatched. Germline CDR1 is LNHDA and CDR2 is SQIVND (reference sequence). The CDR3 totals 14 residues. CDR3 loop: CASRLAGGYNEQFF. The CDR3 DNA is TGTGCCAGCCGACTAGCGGGAGGTTACAATGAGCAGTTCTTC.

This clone was detected once. This chain connects TRBV9 to TRBJ2-5; D is perhaps TRBD2 (5 bases). CDR3 length equals 14 residues. Per the germline V gene, CDR1 is SGDLS and CDR2 is YYNGEE. The V and J ends lost 4 bases and 2 bases respectively, with 12 bases between them. DNA for the CDR3: TGTGCCAGCAGCCCTCGATCGGGGCAAGAGACCCAGTACTTC. This sequence encodes CASSPRSGQETQYF.